Listed below are T cell receptor beta chains from one sample, sequenced in a study of T cells in Graves' hyperthyroidism and ophthalmopathy. TCRdb re-derived calls from the multiplex PCR reads in MiXCR, one entry per CDR3 protein. Of some 320,000 distinct CDR3 sequences in the sample, roughly an eighth were seen once. The sample comprised blood. These receptors originate from a woman aged 40 to 50 with Graves' ophthalmopathy. Each CDR3 is given with its conserved first and last residue. A D gene is named only where the DNA matches it firmly. Clone size appears in some rows only: once, few, many, or a class for an expanded clone.

j_gene: TRBJ2-3
d_gene: TRBD2
v_gene: TRBV9
abundance: many
CDR3aa: CASSPTSGGGTDTQYF
CDR3nt: TGTGCCAGCAGCCCAACTAGCGGGGGAGGCACAGATACGCAGTATTTT

j_gene: TRBJ1-4
d_gene: NA
v_gene: TRBV28
abundance: NA
CDR3aa: CASSLPVRGTENEKLFF
CDR3nt: TGTGCCAGCAGTTTACCTGTTCGGGGCACAGAGAATGAAAAACTGTTTTTT

j_gene: TRBJ2-7
d_gene: TRBD2
v_gene: TRBV3-1
abundance: many
CDR3aa: CASSQGGSGYEQYF
CDR3nt: TGTGCCAGCAGCCAAGGCGGGAGTGGGTACGAGCAGTACTTC

j_gene: TRBJ2-1
d_gene: TRBD2
v_gene: TRBV27
abundance: many
CDR3aa: CASKEYSGRASPFF
CDR3nt: TGTGCCAGCAAGGAGTACAGCGGGAGGGCCTCTCCGTTCTTC

j_gene: TRBJ2-7
d_gene: NA
v_gene: TRBV7-8
abundance: many
CDR3aa: CASSLVPGTPYEQYF
CDR3nt: TGTGCCAGCAGCTTAGTACCCGGGACCCCCTACGAGCAGTACTTC

j_gene: TRBJ2-2
d_gene: NA
v_gene: TRBV11-2
abundance: many
CDR3aa: CASSSGASGTNTGELFF
CDR3nt: TGTGCCAGCAGCTCCGGGGCCAGCGGCACGAACACCGGGGAGCTGTTTTTT

j_gene: TRBJ2-1
d_gene: NA
v_gene: TRBV20-1
abundance: NA
CDR3aa: CSAGPAGNEQFF
CDR3nt: TGCAGTGCTGGACCAGCGGGCAATGAGCAGTTCTTC

j_gene: TRBJ1-4
d_gene: NA
v_gene: TRBV20-1
abundance: few
CDR3aa: CSANQGGFEKLFF
CDR3nt: TGCAGTGCCAACCAGGGAGGCTTTGAAAAACTGTTTTTT

j_gene: TRBJ1-1
d_gene: NA
v_gene: TRBV12-3/TRBV12-4
abundance: many
CDR3aa: CASRPGRMYTEAFF
CDR3nt: TGTGCCAGCAGACCGGGACGTATGTACACTGAAGCTTTCTTT

j_gene: TRBJ1-1
d_gene: NA
v_gene: TRBV7-9
abundance: few
CDR3aa: CASSPYPSAEAFF
CDR3nt: TGTGCCAGCAGCCCCTACCCCTCAGCTGAAGCTTTCTTT

j_gene: TRBJ2-3
d_gene: NA
v_gene: TRBV7-9
abundance: NA
CDR3aa: CASSLARRGKGTDTQYF
CDR3nt: TGTGCCAGCAGCTTAGCGCGTCGGGGGAAGGGCACAGATACGCAGTATTTT

j_gene: TRBJ1-2
d_gene: TRBD1
v_gene: TRBV5-1
abundance: many
CDR3aa: CASSAGQGADGYTF
CDR3nt: TGCGCCAGCAGCGCGGGACAGGGGGCGGATGGCTACACCTTC

j_gene: TRBJ2-1
d_gene: TRBD2
v_gene: TRBV5-1
abundance: few
CDR3aa: CASGLAGGIHNEQFF
CDR3nt: TGCGCCAGCGGGTTAGCGGGGGGGATCCACAATGAGCAGTTCTTC

j_gene: TRBJ2-3
d_gene: TRBD2
v_gene: TRBV28
abundance: many
CDR3aa: CASQSHGRVTDTQYF
CDR3nt: TGTGCCAGCCAATCTCACGGGAGGGTCACAGATACGCAGTATTTT

j_gene: TRBJ1-2
d_gene: NA
v_gene: TRBV12-3/TRBV12-4
abundance: many
CDR3aa: CASSLGGGYTF
CDR3nt: TGTGCCAGCTCATTGGGCGGCGGCTACACCTTC

j_gene: TRBJ2-6
d_gene: TRBD1
v_gene: TRBV7-2
abundance: many
CDR3aa: CASSLAGTALSGANVLTF
CDR3nt: TGTGCCAGCAGCTTAGCCGGGACAGCGCTATCTGGGGCCAACGTCCTGACTTTC

j_gene: TRBJ1-6
d_gene: NA
v_gene: TRBV7-2
abundance: many
CDR3aa: CASSFRAHNSPLHF
CDR3nt: TGTGCCAGCAGCTTCCGGGCCCATAATTCACCCCTCCACTTT

j_gene: TRBJ2-1
d_gene: TRBD2
v_gene: TRBV2
abundance: many
CDR3aa: CASSTGTSGDNEQFF
CDR3nt: TGTGCCAGCAGTACCGGGACTAGCGGGGACAATGAGCAGTTCTTC

j_gene: TRBJ1-2
d_gene: NA
v_gene: TRBV27
abundance: NA
CDR3aa: CASSLRRGDKDGYTF
CDR3nt: TGTGCCAGCAGTTTACGTCGAGGGGATAAGGATGGCTACACCTTC

j_gene: TRBJ1-1
d_gene: NA
v_gene: TRBV28
abundance: many
CDR3aa: CASSPMTWAGTEAFF
CDR3nt: TGTGCCAGCAGCCCCATGACATGGGCAGGCACTGAAGCTTTCTTT

j_gene: TRBJ2-5
d_gene: TRBD1
v_gene: TRBV5-5
abundance: few
CDR3aa: CASSERTGHRETQYF
CDR3nt: TGTGCCAGCAGCGAGCGGACAGGGCACCGTGAGACCCAGTACTTC

j_gene: TRBJ1-2
d_gene: NA
v_gene: TRBV7-8
abundance: many
CDR3aa: CASSLGAGTNYGYTF
CDR3nt: TGTGCCAGCAGCTTAGGGGCAGGGACTAACTATGGCTACACCTTC

j_gene: TRBJ1-6
d_gene: NA
v_gene: TRBV3-1
abundance: many
CDR3aa: CASSHGPSALHF
CDR3nt: TGTGCCAGCAGCCATGGACCCTCGGCCCTCCACTTT

j_gene: TRBJ2-2
d_gene: TRBD2
v_gene: TRBV20-1
abundance: few
CDR3aa: CSAPGGVAGGTGELFF
CDR3nt: TGCAGTGCCCCTGGCGGGGTAGCGGGGGGAACCGGGGAGCTGTTTTTT

j_gene: TRBJ1-2
d_gene: NA
v_gene: TRBV7-9
abundance: NA
CDR3aa: CASSADSFGGYTF
CDR3nt: TGTGCCAGCAGCGCCGACAGTTTTGGAGGCTACACCTTC

j_gene: TRBJ2-3
d_gene: NA
v_gene: TRBV6-1
abundance: many
CDR3aa: CASRQQGGYRGDTQYF
CDR3nt: TGTGCCAGCAGGCAACAGGGAGGTTATCGAGGTGATACGCAGTATTTT

j_gene: TRBJ1-5
d_gene: NA
v_gene: TRBV5-5
abundance: many
CDR3aa: CASSTGPAVQPQHF
CDR3nt: TGTGCCAGCAGCACGGGACCGGCCGTCCAGCCCCAGCATTTT

j_gene: TRBJ1-6
d_gene: NA
v_gene: TRBV28
abundance: many
CDR3aa: CASRDRQSPPLHF
CDR3nt: TGTGCCAGCAGGGATAGACAGAGCCCACCCCTCCACTTT

j_gene: TRBJ2-1
d_gene: TRBD2
v_gene: TRBV9
abundance: NA
CDR3aa: CASSSIAGISYNEQFF
CDR3nt: TGTGCCAGCAGTTCTATAGCGGGAATATCCTACAATGAGCAGTTCTTC

j_gene: TRBJ2-2
d_gene: NA
v_gene: TRBV15
abundance: many
CDR3aa: CATSRVGTTRRNTGELFF
CDR3nt: TGTGCCACCAGCAGAGTCGGGACCACCAGACGGAACACCGGGGAGCTGTTTTTT

j_gene: TRBJ2-7
d_gene: TRBD1
v_gene: TRBV30
abundance: few
CDR3aa: CALQGAYEQYF
CDR3nt: TGTGCCTTACAGGGGGCCTACGAGCAGTACTTC

j_gene: TRBJ2-3
d_gene: TRBD2
v_gene: TRBV10-1
abundance: many
CDR3aa: CASSGSDGRTQYTDTQYF
CDR3nt: TGCGCCAGCAGTGGGTCGGACGGGAGGACACAATACACAGATACGCAGTATTTT

j_gene: TRBJ1-5
d_gene: NA
v_gene: TRBV2
abundance: many
CDR3aa: CASSAHGINQPQHF
CDR3nt: TGTGCCAGCAGTGCCCACGGGATAAATCAGCCCCAGCATTTT

j_gene: TRBJ2-3
d_gene: NA
v_gene: TRBV20-1
abundance: few
CDR3aa: CSARGLAVADTQYF
CDR3nt: TGCAGTGCTAGAGGCCTAGCTGTCGCAGATACGCAGTATTTT

j_gene: TRBJ2-7
d_gene: NA
v_gene: TRBV14
abundance: NA
CDR3aa: CASSQARGLVREQYF
CDR3nt: TGTGCCAGCAGCCAAGCCAGGGGCCTTGTCAGGGAGCAGTACTTC

j_gene: TRBJ2-2
d_gene: TRBD2
v_gene: TRBV11-3
abundance: many
CDR3aa: CASSFNSGGYTGELFF
CDR3nt: TGTGCCAGCAGCTTTAATAGCGGGGGATACACCGGGGAGCTGTTTTTT

j_gene: TRBJ2-7
d_gene: TRBD2
v_gene: TRBV7-2
abundance: many
CDR3aa: CASSLDLAGGREQYF
CDR3nt: TGTGCCAGCAGCTTAGACCTAGCGGGGGGTAGGGAGCAGTACTTC

j_gene: TRBJ2-5
d_gene: TRBD2
v_gene: TRBV4-1
abundance: few
CDR3aa: CASSQEGTSRETQYF
CDR3nt: TGCGCCAGCAGCCAGGAAGGGACTAGCCGGGAGACCCAGTACTTC

j_gene: TRBJ1-2
d_gene: NA
v_gene: TRBV18
abundance: few
CDR3aa: CASSPMRDFGGYTF
CDR3nt: TGTGCCAGCTCACCTATGAGGGATTTCGGTGGCTACACCTTC

j_gene: TRBJ1-3
d_gene: NA
v_gene: TRBV6-5
abundance: many
CDR3aa: CASSYERGVSGNTIYF
CDR3nt: TGTGCCAGCAGTTACGAGAGGGGGGTTTCGGGAAACACCATATATTTT

j_gene: TRBJ1-2
d_gene: NA
v_gene: TRBV25-1
abundance: many
CDR3aa: CASSLRGDGYTF
CDR3nt: TGTGCCAGCAGTCTCAGGGGAGATGGCTACACCTTC